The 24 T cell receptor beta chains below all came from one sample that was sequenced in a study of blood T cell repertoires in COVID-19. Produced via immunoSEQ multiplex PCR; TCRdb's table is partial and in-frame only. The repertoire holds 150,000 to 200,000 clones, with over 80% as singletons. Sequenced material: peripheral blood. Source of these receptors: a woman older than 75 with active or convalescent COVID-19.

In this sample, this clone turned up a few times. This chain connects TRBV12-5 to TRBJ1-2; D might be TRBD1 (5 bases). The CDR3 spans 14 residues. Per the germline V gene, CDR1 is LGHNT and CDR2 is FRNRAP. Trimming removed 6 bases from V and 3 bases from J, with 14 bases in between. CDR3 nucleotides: TGTGCTAGTGGAGCGGGGCAGGGAGACTATGGCTACACCTTC. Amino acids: CASGAGQGDYGYTF.

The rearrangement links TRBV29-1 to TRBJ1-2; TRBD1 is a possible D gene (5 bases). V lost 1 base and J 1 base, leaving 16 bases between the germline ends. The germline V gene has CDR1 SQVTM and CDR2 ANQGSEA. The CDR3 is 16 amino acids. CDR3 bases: TGCAGCGTTGAAGGATTGTACGGGAGGGGTAACTATGGCTACACCTTC. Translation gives CSVEGLYGRGNYGYTF.

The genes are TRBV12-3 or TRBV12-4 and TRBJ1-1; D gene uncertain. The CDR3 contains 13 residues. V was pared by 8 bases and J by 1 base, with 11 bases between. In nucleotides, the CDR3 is TGTGCCAGCTCCACCTTGAGGAACACTGAAGCTTTCTTT. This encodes CASSTLRNTEAFF.

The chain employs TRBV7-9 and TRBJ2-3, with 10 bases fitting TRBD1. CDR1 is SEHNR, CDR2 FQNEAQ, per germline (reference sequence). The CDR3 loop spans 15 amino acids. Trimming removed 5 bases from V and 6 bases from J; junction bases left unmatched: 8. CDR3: CASSPPGQGTDTQYF. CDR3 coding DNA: TGTGCCAGCAGCCCGCCGGGACAGGGGACCGATACGCAGTATTTT.

Here the CDR3 DNA reads TGTGCCAGCAGTCTGGGACTCTTCAGTCAGCCCCAGCATTTT. Translation: CASSLGLFSQPQHF. The gene calls are TRBV27 and TRBJ1-5; TRBD1 is a possible D gene (5 bases). Trimming took 5 bases from V and 6 from J, leaving 14 bases between them. Germline CDR1 and CDR2: MNHEY and SMNVEV (reference sequence). The CDR3 totals 14 residues.

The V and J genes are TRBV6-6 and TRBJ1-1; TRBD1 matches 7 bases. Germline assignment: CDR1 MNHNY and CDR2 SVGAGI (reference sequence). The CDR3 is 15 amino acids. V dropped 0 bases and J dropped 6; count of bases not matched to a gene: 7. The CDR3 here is CASSYSQGDNAEAFF. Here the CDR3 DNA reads TGTGCCAGCAGTTACTCTCAGGGGGACAACGCTGAAGCTTTCTTT.

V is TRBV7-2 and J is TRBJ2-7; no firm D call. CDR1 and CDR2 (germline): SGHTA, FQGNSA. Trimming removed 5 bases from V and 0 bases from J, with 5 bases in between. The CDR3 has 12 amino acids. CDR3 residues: CASSVGSYEQYF. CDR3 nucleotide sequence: TGTGCCAGCAGCGTCGGCTCCTACGAGCAGTACTTC.

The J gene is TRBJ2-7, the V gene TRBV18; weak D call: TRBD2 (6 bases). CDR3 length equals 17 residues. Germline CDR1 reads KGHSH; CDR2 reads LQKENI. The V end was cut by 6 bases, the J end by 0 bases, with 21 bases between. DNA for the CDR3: TGTGCCAGCTCGCAATTAGCTGGAGGGCAAAACTCCTACGAGCAGTACTTC. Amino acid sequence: CASSQLAGGQNSYEQYF.

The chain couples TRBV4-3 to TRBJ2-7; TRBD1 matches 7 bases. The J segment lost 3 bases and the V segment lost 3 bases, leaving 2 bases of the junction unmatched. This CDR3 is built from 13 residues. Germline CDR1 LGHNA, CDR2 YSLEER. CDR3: CASSQGQNYEQYF. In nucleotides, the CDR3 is TGCGCCAGCAGCCAGGGACAGAACTACGAGCAGTACTTC.

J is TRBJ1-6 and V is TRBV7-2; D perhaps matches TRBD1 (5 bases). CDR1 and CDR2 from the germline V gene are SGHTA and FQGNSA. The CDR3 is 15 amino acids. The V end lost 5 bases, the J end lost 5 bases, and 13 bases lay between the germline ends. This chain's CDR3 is CASSPRGGDNSPLHF. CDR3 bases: TGTGCCAGCAGCCCCCGGGGGGGGGATAATTCACCCCTCCACTTT.

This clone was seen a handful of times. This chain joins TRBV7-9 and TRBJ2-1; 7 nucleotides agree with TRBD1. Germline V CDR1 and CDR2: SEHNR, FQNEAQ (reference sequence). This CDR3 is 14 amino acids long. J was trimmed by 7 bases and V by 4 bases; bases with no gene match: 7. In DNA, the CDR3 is TGTGCCAGCAGCTCGACAGGGATTGGTAATGAGCAGTTCTTC. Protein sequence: CASSSTGIGNEQFF.

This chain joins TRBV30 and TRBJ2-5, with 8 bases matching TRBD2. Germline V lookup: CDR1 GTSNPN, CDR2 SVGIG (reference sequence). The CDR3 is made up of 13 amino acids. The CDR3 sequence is CALGRGAQETQYF. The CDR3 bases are TGTGCACTCGGGAGGGGCGCCCAAGAGACCCAGTACTTC.

CDR3 loop: CASSRDRSVTNEKLFF. In DNA form, the CDR3 reads TGTGCCAGCTCGCGGGACAGATCCGTAACTAATGAAAAACTGTTTTTT. The chain is built from TRBV18 and TRBJ1-4, with 7 bases that match TRBD1. This CDR3 region has 16 residues. V was pared by 6 bases and J by 1 base, with 8 bases of the junction left unmatched. The V gene's germline CDR1 is KGHSH and CDR2 LQKENI.

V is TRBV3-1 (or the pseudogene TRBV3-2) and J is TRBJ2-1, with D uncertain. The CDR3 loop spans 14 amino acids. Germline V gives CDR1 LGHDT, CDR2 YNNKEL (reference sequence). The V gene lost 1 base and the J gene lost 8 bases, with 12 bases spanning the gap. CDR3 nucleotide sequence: TGTGCCAGCAGCCAAGTGAACGGTCCACATGAGCAGTTCTTC. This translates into CASSQVNGPHEQFF.

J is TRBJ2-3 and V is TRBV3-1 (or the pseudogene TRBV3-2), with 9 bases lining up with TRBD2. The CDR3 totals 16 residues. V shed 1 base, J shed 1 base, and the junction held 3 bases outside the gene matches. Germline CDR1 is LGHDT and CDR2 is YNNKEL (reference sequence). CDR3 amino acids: CASSQGRLAGTDTQYF. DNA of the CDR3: TGTGCCAGCAGCCAAGGTCGACTAGCGGGCACAGATACGCAGTATTTT.

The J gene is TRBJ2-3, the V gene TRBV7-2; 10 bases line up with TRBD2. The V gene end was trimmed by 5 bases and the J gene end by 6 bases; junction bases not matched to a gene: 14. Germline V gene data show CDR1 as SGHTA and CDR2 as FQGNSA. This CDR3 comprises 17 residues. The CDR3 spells CASSPMASGGAVDTQYF. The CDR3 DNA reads TGTGCCAGCAGCCCCATGGCCAGCGGGGGGGCCGTGGATACGCAGTATTTT. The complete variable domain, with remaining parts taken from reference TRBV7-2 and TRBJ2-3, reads GAGVSQSPSNKVTEKGKDVELRCDPISGHTALYWYRQSLGQGLEFLIYFQGNSAPDKSGLPSDRFSAERTGGSVSTLTIQRTQQEDSAVYLCASSPMASGGAVDTQYFGPGTRLTVL.

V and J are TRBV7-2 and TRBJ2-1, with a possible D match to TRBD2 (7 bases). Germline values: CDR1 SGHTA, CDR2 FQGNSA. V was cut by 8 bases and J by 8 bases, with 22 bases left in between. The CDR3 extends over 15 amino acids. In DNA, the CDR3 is TGTGCCAGCGTCCCCGGCTGGGGGGGCCGGGATGAGCAGTTCTTC. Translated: CASVPGWGGRDEQFF.

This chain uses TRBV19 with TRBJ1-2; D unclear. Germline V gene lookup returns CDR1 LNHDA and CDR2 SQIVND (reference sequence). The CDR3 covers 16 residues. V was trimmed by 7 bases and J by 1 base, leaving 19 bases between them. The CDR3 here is CASTPNQARYNYGYTF. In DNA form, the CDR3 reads TGTGCCAGTACCCCAAACCAGGCACGGTATAACTATGGCTACACCTTC.

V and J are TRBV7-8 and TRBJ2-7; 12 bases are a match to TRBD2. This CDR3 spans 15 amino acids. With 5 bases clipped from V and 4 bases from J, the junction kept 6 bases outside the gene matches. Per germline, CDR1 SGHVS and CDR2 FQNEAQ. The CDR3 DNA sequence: TGTGCCAGCAGCCGAGGACTAGCGGGGCTTTACGAGCAGTACTTC. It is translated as CASSRGLAGLYEQYF.

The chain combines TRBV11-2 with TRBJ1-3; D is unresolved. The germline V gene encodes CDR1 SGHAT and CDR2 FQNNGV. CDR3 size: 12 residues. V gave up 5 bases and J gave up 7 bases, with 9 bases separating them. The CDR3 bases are TGTGCCAGCAGCGGAGGGCGTAACACCATATATTTT. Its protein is CASSGGRNTIYF.

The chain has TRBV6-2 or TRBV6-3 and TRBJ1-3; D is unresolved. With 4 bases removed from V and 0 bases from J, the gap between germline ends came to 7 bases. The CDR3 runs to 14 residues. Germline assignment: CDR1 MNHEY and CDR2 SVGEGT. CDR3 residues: CASSFASSGNTIYF. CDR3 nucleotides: TGTGCCAGCAGTTTTGCCAGCTCTGGAAACACCATATATTTT.

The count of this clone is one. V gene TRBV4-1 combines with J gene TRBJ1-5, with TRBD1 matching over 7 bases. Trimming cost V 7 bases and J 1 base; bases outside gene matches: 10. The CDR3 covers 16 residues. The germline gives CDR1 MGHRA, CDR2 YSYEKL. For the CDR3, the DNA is TGCGCCAGCACCAAAGGGGGCGTGGGGAGCAATCAGCCCCAGCATTTT. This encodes CASTKGGVGSNQPQHF.

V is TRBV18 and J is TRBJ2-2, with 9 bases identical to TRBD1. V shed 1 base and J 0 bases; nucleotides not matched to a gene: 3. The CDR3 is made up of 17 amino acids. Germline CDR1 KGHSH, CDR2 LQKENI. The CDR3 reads CASSPLGTGTNTGELFF. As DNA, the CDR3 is TGTGCCAGCTCACCACTTGGGACAGGGACGAACACCGGGGAGCTGTTTTTT. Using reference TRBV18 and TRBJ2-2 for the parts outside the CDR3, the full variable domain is NAGVMQNPRHLVRRRGQEARLRCSPMKGHSHVYWYRQLPEEGLKFMVYLQKENIIDESGMPKERFSAEFPKEGPSILRIQQVVRGDSAAYFCASSPLGTGTNTGELFFGEGSRLTVL.

For the CDR3, the DNA is TGTGCCAGCAGATACAGGGCGACAACTAATGAAAAACTGTTTTTT. The encoded protein is CASRYRATTNEKLFF. The chain is built from TRBV7-2 and TRBJ1-4; D may be TRBD1 (6 bases). V was trimmed by 6 bases and J by 0 bases, leaving 11 bases between them. Per germline, CDR1 SGHTA and CDR2 FQGNSA. This CDR3 contains 15 residues.